These T cell receptor beta chains were read from a single sample in a study of blood T cells in healthy people across ages. TCRdb itself ran the 5' RACE reads through MiXCR, one entry per CDR3 protein. The sample holds 1 million or so distinct CDR3 sequences; under 30% are singletons and the top ten take approximately 0.79%. This sample was shared with a second study, whose subject was T cells of mothers and their children.

The material sequenced was blood. The receptors were sampled from a girl aged 2-9 years in good health. Both conserved end residues are part of each CDR3. The order of the fields is D gene, clone size, V gene, J gene, CDR3 protein, CDR3 DNA. D genes are given only for firm matches. Clone size, where shown, is once, few, many, or a class for clones that have expanded.

d_call: .
clone_size: .
v_call: TRBV6-6
j_call: TRBJ1-5
cdr3_aa: CASRPPNQPQLF
cdr3_nt: TGTGCCAGCAGGCCCCCGAATCAGCCCCAGCTTTTT

d_call: .
clone_size: few
v_call: TRBV19
j_call: TRBJ1-5
cdr3_aa: CASSIGGWGQPQHF
cdr3_nt: TGTGCCAGTAGCATAGGCGGCTGGGGTCAGCCCCAGCATTTT

d_call: .
clone_size: few
v_call: TRBV12-3/TRBV12-4
j_call: TRBJ1-1
cdr3_aa: CASSPAPGYTEAFF
cdr3_nt: TGTGCCAGCAGCCCCGCCCCAGGGTACACTGAAGCTTTCTTT

d_call: .
clone_size: .
v_call: TRBV5-6
j_call: TRBJ1-5
cdr3_aa: CASSLGQREPQHF
cdr3_nt: TGTGCCAGCAGCTTGGGACAAAGGGAGCCCCAGCATTTT

d_call: .
clone_size: .
v_call: TRBV12-3/TRBV12-4
j_call: TRBJ1-2
cdr3_aa: CASSSGSGGYTF
cdr3_nt: TGTGCCAGCAGTTCCGGGTCGGGAGGCTACACCTTC

d_call: .
clone_size: .
v_call: TRBV28
j_call: TRBJ2-5
cdr3_aa: CASSGSRGQETQYF
cdr3_nt: TGTGCCAGCAGTGGAAGCAGGGGCCAAGAGACCCAGTACTTC

d_call: TRBD2
clone_size: few
v_call: TRBV7-2
j_call: TRBJ2-5
cdr3_aa: CASSLIGGGAQETQYF
cdr3_nt: TGTGCCAGCAGCTTAATCGGCGGGGGAGCACAAGAGACCCAGTACTTC

d_call: .
clone_size: few
v_call: TRBV24-1
j_call: TRBJ1-2
cdr3_aa: CATGDRDYGYTF
cdr3_nt: TGTGCCACTGGTGACAGAGACTATGGCTACACCTTC

d_call: .
clone_size: few
v_call: TRBV27
j_call: TRBJ2-1
cdr3_aa: CASTLRQGNYEQFF
cdr3_nt: TGTGCCAGCACCCTCAGGCAGGGTAATTATGAGCAGTTCTTC

d_call: .
clone_size: .
v_call: TRBV6-1
j_call: TRBJ2-3
cdr3_aa: CASSEPDPLLAQYF
cdr3_nt: TGTGCCAGCAGTGAACCCGACCCACTCCTGGCGCAGTATTTT

d_call: .
clone_size: .
v_call: TRBV5-1
j_call: TRBJ2-7
cdr3_aa: CASSLAAGFVYEQYF
cdr3_nt: TGCGCCAGCAGCTTGGCGGCGGGATTTGTGTACGAGCAGTACTTC

d_call: .
clone_size: few
v_call: TRBV3-1
j_call: TRBJ2-5
cdr3_aa: CASRHHGDAIETQYF
cdr3_nt: TGTGCCAGCCGCCACCACGGAGACGCGATAGAGACCCAGTACTTC

d_call: .
clone_size: .
v_call: TRBV7-9
j_call: TRBJ2-5
cdr3_aa: CASSFYVDLGETQYF
cdr3_nt: TGTGCCAGCAGCTTTTACGTGGACCTTGGGGAGACCCAGTACTTC

d_call: TRBD1
clone_size: .
v_call: TRBV7-9
j_call: TRBJ1-4
cdr3_aa: CASSLKTPGQNNEKLFF
cdr3_nt: TGTGCCAGCAGCTTAAAAACTCCGGGACAGAATAATGAAAAACTGTTTTTT

d_call: .
clone_size: .
v_call: TRBV12-5
j_call: TRBJ2-1
cdr3_aa: CASGTSGTSARYF
cdr3_nt: TGTGCTAGTGGTACCTCGGGGACATCGGCTAGGTACTTC

d_call: .
clone_size: few
v_call: TRBV10-3
j_call: TRBJ2-7
cdr3_aa: CAIRGGLDGLEQYF
cdr3_nt: TGTGCCATCAGGGGTGGACTGGACGGGCTCGAGCAGTACTTC

d_call: .
clone_size: few
v_call: TRBV27
j_call: TRBJ1-1
cdr3_aa: CASSPQGRPEAFF
cdr3_nt: TGTGCCAGCAGTCCCCAGGGTCGACCTGAAGCTTTCTTT

d_call: TRBD1
clone_size: .
v_call: TRBV28
j_call: TRBJ2-4
cdr3_aa: CASSLAGGATKNIQYF
cdr3_nt: TGTGCCAGCAGTTTAGCAGGGGGCGCGACCAAAAACATTCAGTACTTC

d_call: .
clone_size: once
v_call: TRBV6-5
j_call: TRBJ1-2
cdr3_aa: CASSYLPRGGYYYGYTF
cdr3_nt: TGTGCCAGCAGTTACCTACCTAGGGGGGGCTACTACTATGGCTACACCTTC

d_call: .
clone_size: few
v_call: TRBV20-1
j_call: TRBJ2-3
cdr3_aa: CSGKGWGDTQYF
cdr3_nt: TGCAGTGGAAAAGGCTGGGGAGATACGCAGTATTTT

d_call: .
clone_size: once
v_call: TRBV10-3
j_call: TRBJ2-1
cdr3_aa: CAITEGGAGNEQFF
cdr3_nt: TGTGCCATCACCGAAGGGGGGGCAGGCAATGAGCAGTTCTTC

d_call: .
clone_size: few
v_call: TRBV7-2
j_call: TRBJ2-4
cdr3_aa: CASRPHGGNQEQYF
cdr3_nt: TGTGCCAGCAGACCCCACGGGGGAAATCAGGAACAGTACTTC

d_call: .
clone_size: few
v_call: TRBV29-1
j_call: TRBJ2-1
cdr3_aa: CSVRSAAGYEQFF
cdr3_nt: TGCAGCGTCCGGTCCGCGGCAGGCTATGAGCAGTTCTTC

d_call: TRBD2
clone_size: few
v_call: TRBV28
j_call: TRBJ2-5
cdr3_aa: CASSFTLLGLADEETQYF
cdr3_nt: TGTGCCAGCAGTTTTACCCTACTGGGACTAGCGGACGAAGAGACCCAGTACTTC

d_call: .
clone_size: .
v_call: TRBV5-6
j_call: TRBJ2-7
cdr3_aa: CASSSSILATYEQYF
cdr3_nt: TGTGCCAGCAGCTCCTCAATTCTAGCTACCTACGAGCAGTACTTC

d_call: .
clone_size: few
v_call: TRBV7-2
j_call: TRBJ2-7
cdr3_aa: CASCLGSGPHEQYF
cdr3_nt: TGTGCCAGCTGTTTGGGCTCCGGACCCCACGAGCAGTACTTC

d_call: .
clone_size: .
v_call: TRBV20-1
j_call: TRBJ1-2
cdr3_aa: CSAEQRDTYNYGYTF
cdr3_nt: TGCAGTGCGGAACAACGGGACACTTATAACTATGGCTACACCTTC

d_call: TRBD2
clone_size: .
v_call: TRBV4-3
j_call: TRBJ2-7
cdr3_aa: CASSQDGGEGVQYF
cdr3_nt: TGCGCCAGCAGCCAAGATGGGGGGGAAGGAGTGCAGTACTTC

d_call: .
clone_size: .
v_call: TRBV2
j_call: TRBJ2-7
cdr3_aa: CASSIGLDNFSYEQYF
cdr3_nt: TGTGCCAGCAGTATTGGATTGGACAATTTCTCCTACGAGCAGTACTTC

d_call: .
clone_size: .
v_call: TRBV6-2/TRBV6-3
j_call: TRBJ2-1
cdr3_aa: CASSYSGGRDEQFF
cdr3_nt: TGTGCCAGCAGTTACTCGGGAGGTCGAGATGAGCAGTTCTTC

d_call: .
clone_size: .
v_call: TRBV12-3/TRBV12-4
j_call: TRBJ2-7
cdr3_aa: CASSLWLGYEQYF
cdr3_nt: TGTGCCAGCAGTTTATGGCTAGGCTACGAGCAGTACTTC

d_call: TRBD1
clone_size: few
v_call: TRBV6-6
j_call: TRBJ2-1
cdr3_aa: CASSFEGQGDNEQFF
cdr3_nt: TGTGCCAGCAGCTTCGAGGGACAGGGGGACAATGAGCAGTTCTTC

d_call: .
clone_size: .
v_call: TRBV2
j_call: TRBJ2-5
cdr3_aa: CASRDTEEETQYF
cdr3_nt: TGTGCCAGCAGGGACACCGAGGAAGAGACCCAGTACTTC